This entry lists 10 T cell receptor beta chains sequenced from one sample in a study of T cells in localized non-small cell lung cancer. Libraries were prepared by immunoSEQ multiplex PCR; TCRdb keeps only in-frame clonotypes and omits some of them. The top ten clones hold 3.5% of a sample with roughly 40,000 clones, around 84% of them seen once. Material: peripheral blood, obtained before any cancer treatment. These TCRs come from a man aged 18 to 50 with stage I lung adenocarcinoma.

In this sample, this clone turned up once. CDR3 sequence (DNA): TGTGCCACCAGCAGAGATGTGGGACTCTCAAATGAGCAGTTCTTC. This sequence encodes CATSRDVGLSNEQFF. This chain joins TRBV15 and TRBJ2-1; tentatively, D is TRBD2 (6 bases). Germline CDR1 LNHNV, CDR2 YYDKDF (reference sequence). The CDR3 covers 15 residues. V was shortened by 0 bases and J by 7 bases, with 13 bases between the two germline ends.

CDR3 protein: CASSLAGGRQTGELFF. CDR3 coding DNA: TGTGCCAGCAGCTTAGCGGGGGGCCGCCAGACCGGGGAGCTGTTTTTT. The V call is TRBV7-8, the J call TRBJ2-2, with D tentatively TRBD1 or TRBD2 (6 bases each). V lost 0 bases and J 5 bases, leaving 13 bases between the germline ends. Germline-derived CDR1 and CDR2 are SGHVS and FQNEAQ. The CDR3 extends over 16 amino acids.

For the CDR3, the DNA is TGCGCCAGCGGGGGTACCAGAACCGGGGAGCTGTTTTTT. Protein product: CASGGTRTGELFF. The J gene is TRBJ2-2, the V gene TRBV4-3, with D tentatively TRBD1 or TRBD2 (5 bases each). The germline V gene has CDR1 LGHNA and CDR2 YSLEER. CDR3 length equals 13 residues. Trimming removed 8 bases from V and 5 bases from J, with 12 bases in between.

This clone was seen a single time. The V call is TRBV19, the J call TRBJ1-1; a possible D gene is TRBD1 (5 bases). V was shortened by 3 bases and J by 1 base, with 9 bases between the two germline ends. The CDR3 sequence is 14 residues long. Germline assignment: CDR1 LNHDA and CDR2 SQIVND (reference sequence). The CDR3 DNA reads as TGTGCCAGTAGTATCAGGGACGGGAACACTGAAGCTTTCTTT. Translation gives CASSIRDGNTEAFF.

This clone came up a few times. This chain connects TRBV19 to TRBJ2-7; either TRBD1 or TRBD2 may fit D (5 bases each). The CDR3 runs 16 residues. V shed 4 bases and J shed 6 bases, with 22 bases lying between them. CDR1 is LNHDA and CDR2 is SQIVND in the germline V gene (reference sequence). CDR3 DNA sequence: TGTGCCAGTAGTACCACCAAGTTCAGGGAGTTAAGCGAGCAGTACTTC. Encoded protein: CASSTTKFRELSEQYF.

This clone was picked up one time. This chain links TRBV29-1 with TRBJ1-2, with D tentatively TRBD1 (6 bases). V dropped 4 bases and J dropped 0 bases, with 12 bases sitting between them. Germline V gene lookup returns CDR1 SQVTM and CDR2 ANQGSEA. The CDR3 is 14 amino acids. The CDR3 sequence: CSVGGAEANYGYTF. In DNA, the CDR3 is TGCAGCGTTGGGGGGGCGGAAGCTAACTATGGCTACACCTTC.

This chain connects TRBV14 to TRBJ1-1; D is ambiguous. Germline values: CDR1 SGHDN, CDR2 FVKESK. V lost 1 base and J 5 bases, leaving 17 bases between the germline ends. CDR3 size: 16 residues. The CDR3: CASSQVASPRATEAFF. For the CDR3, the DNA is TGTGCCAGCAGCCAAGTGGCCAGCCCCCGGGCAACTGAAGCTTTCTTT.

This sequence joins TRBV27 and TRBJ1-2; 7 bases agree with TRBD1. CDR3 length equals 12 residues. V shed 4 bases, J shed 7 bases, and the junction held 3 bases outside the gene matches. Germline V lookup: CDR1 MNHEY, CDR2 SMNVEV (reference sequence). The CDR3 sequence: CASSSTGLGYTF. The CDR3 DNA sequence: TGTGCCAGCAGTTCGACAGGGCTTGGCTACACCTTC.

CDR3 sequence: CASSQAADREWEQYF. CDR3 bases: TGCGCCAGCAGCCAAGCCGCCGACAGGGAGTGGGAGCAGTACTTC. The chain carries TRBV4-3 and TRBJ2-7, with 7 bases that match TRBD1. The CDR3 covers 15 residues. V shed 1 base and J 7 bases; nucleotides not matched to a gene: 10. Germline CDR1 and CDR2: LGHNA and YSLEER.

This rearrangement joins TRBV7-9 to TRBJ1-1; perhaps TRBD1 as D (5 bases). Germline values: CDR1 SEHNR, CDR2 FQNEAQ (reference sequence). The CDR3 sequence is 14 residues long. V dropped 2 bases and J dropped 4 bases, with 11 bases sitting between them. The CDR3 sequence is CASSLQGVGTEAFF. DNA of the CDR3: TGTGCCAGCAGCTTACAGGGCGTGGGCACTGAAGCTTTCTTT.